The clone carrying this T cell receptor (beta chain) was observed at least ten times. Antigen unknown. As for time point: newly diagnosed GD, antithyroid drugs for less than 3 months. Generation of the TCR library employed RNA extracted from PBMCs. V dropped 4 bases and J dropped 2 bases, with 11 bases sitting between them. CDR3 length: 15 amino acids. Germline-derived CDR1 and CDR2 are SGHAT and FQDESV (reference sequence). Building of the TCR beta libraries involved iRepertoire HTBI primers and Arm-PCR of CDR3 regions. TCRdb used MiXCR to reprocess the multiplex PCR reads, holding one entry per CDR3 protein. The table shows some 560,000 distinct CDR3 sequences, with 15% to 20% occurring only once. This sample was included in a study of regulatory T cells in long-lasting Graves disease. Study at large: Under 3 months of antithyroid drugs had been taken by newly diagnosed Graves' patients. The study's findings and limits: Patients with persistent disease showed a bias toward TRBV28, TRBJ1-2 and TRBJ2-5. Clonotypes that were public and shared totalled 2,741 in persistent patients versus 966 in new patients. Persistent Graves' patients showed a TCR diversity that was lower than that of newly diagnosed ones.

The data also belong to a second study, concerning T cells in Graves' hyperthyroidism and ophthalmopathy.

The receptor was isolated from a woman aged 35-65 years with Graves disease. This chain joins TRBV11-1 and TRBJ2-2; no firm D call. Source: peripheral blood mononuclear cells (PBMCs), taken at new diagnosis, from a patient treated with antithyroid drugs. CDR3 region: CASSSRTVNTGELFF. The CDR3 bases are TGTGCCAGCAGCTCTAGGACGGTAAACACCGGGGAGCTGTTTTTT.